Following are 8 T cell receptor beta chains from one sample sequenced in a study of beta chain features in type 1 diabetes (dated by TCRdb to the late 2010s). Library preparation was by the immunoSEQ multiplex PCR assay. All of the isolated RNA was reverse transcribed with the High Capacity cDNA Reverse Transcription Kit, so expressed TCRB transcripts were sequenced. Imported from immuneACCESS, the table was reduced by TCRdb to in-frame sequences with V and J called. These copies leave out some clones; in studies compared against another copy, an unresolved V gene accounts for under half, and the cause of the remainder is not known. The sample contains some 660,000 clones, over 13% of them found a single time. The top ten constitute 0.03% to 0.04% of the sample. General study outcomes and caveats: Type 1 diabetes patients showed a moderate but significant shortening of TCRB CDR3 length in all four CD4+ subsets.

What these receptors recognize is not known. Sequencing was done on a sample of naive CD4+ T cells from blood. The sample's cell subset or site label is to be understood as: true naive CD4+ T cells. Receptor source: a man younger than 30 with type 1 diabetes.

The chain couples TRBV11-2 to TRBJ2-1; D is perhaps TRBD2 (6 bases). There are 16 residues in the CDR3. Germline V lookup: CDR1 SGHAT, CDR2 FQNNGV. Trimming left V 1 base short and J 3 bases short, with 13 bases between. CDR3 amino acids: CASSLVGVAVYNEQFF. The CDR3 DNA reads TGTGCCAGCAGCTTAGTCGGGGTAGCGGTCTACAATGAGCAGTTCTTC.

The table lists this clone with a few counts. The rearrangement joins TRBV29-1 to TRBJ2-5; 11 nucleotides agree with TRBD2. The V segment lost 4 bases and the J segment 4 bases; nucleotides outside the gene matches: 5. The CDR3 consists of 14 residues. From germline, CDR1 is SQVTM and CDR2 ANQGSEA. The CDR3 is CSVALAGGAETQYF. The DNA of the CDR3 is TGCAGCGTTGCTCTAGCGGGAGGAGCAGAGACCCAGTACTTC. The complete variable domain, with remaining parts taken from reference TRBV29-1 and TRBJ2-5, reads SAVISQKPSRDICQRGTSLTIQCQVDSQVTMMFWYRQQPGQSLTLIATANQGSEATYESGFVIDKFPISRPNLTFSTLTVSNMSPEDSSIYLCSVALAGGAETQYFGPGTRLLVL.

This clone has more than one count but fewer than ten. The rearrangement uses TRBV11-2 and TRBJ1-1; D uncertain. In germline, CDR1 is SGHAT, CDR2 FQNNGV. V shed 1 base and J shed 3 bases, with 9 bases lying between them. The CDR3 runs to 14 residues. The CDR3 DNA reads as TGTGCCAGCAGCTTAGTGGGTCGCCACACTGAAGCTTTCTTT. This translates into CASSLVGRHTEAFF.

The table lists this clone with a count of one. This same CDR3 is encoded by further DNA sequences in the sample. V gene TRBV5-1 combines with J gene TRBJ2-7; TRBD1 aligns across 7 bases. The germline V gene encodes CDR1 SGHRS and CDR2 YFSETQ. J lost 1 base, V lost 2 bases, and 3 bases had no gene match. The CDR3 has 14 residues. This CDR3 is CASSLGTASYEQYF. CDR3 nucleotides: TGCGCCAGCAGCTTAGGGACAGCATCCTACGAGCAGTACTTC.

The CDR3 DNA sequence: TGTGCCAGCAGGGGCGGGAACTATAATTCACCCCTCCACTTT. It codes for CASRGGNYNSPLHF. The chain has TRBV6-1 and TRBJ1-6; no clear D gene. The germline V and J ends were trimmed by 6 bases and 3 bases, with 9 bases remaining between them. The CDR3 totals 14 residues. Germline CDR1 is MNHNS and CDR2 is SASEGT.

The CDR3 spells CAWSLDIMNTEAFF. The CDR3 nucleotides are TGTGCCTGGAGTTTGGATATCATGAACACTGAAGCTTTCTTT. The genes are TRBV30 and TRBJ1-1; D gene uncertain. The V end lost 2 bases, the J end lost 0 bases, and 10 bases lay between the germline ends. The germline V gene encodes CDR1 GTSNPN and CDR2 SVGIG (reference sequence). The CDR3 is made up of 14 amino acids.

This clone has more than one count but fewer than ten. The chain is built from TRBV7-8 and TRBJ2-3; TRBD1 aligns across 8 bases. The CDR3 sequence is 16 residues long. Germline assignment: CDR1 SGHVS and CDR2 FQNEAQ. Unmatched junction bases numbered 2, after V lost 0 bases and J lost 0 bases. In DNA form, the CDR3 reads TGTGCCAGCAGCTTAGCCCGGACAGGGAGCACAGATACGCAGTATTTT. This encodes CASSLARTGSTDTQYF.

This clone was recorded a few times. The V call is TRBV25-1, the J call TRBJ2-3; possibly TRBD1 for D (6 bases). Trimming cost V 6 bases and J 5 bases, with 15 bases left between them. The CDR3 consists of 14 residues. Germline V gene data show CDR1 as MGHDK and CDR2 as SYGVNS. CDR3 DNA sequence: TGTGCCAGCAGCAGACAGGCTCTTGGAGATACGCAGTATTTT. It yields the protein CASSRQALGDTQYF.